This is a list of T cell receptor beta chains from one sample in a study of T cell repertoires in cytomegalovirus infection. Using its own MiXCR run on the reads, TCRdb lists one record per CDR3 protein. Altogether almost 500,000 distinct CDR3 sequences are present, around 11% being singletons, with the ten largest covering roughly a tenth. What was sequenced was PBMCs. The receptors were sampled from a human donor in good health (CMV status not recorded). Some clones in this sample may be carry-over from other donors' samples. Both conserved end residues are part of each CDR3. Fields, in order: CDR3 DNA, CDR3 protein, V gene, J gene, clone size, D gene. D genes are given only for firm matches. Not every row has a clone size; where given, it reads once, few, many or a size class.

TGTGCCAGCAGCGGGAGGGCCGGGGAGTTCTTC	CASSGRAGEFF	TRBV27	TRBJ2-1	few	TRBD2
TGTGCCAGCAGTTCCCTTGGGGGGCAGAGCAATGAGCAGTTCTTC	CASSSLGGQSNEQFF	TRBV28	TRBJ2-1	few	NA
TGTGCCAGCAGCCAAGCCGGGACAGGGGGGAAGACCATATATTTT	CASSQAGTGGKTIYF	TRBV4-2	TRBJ1-3	many	TRBD1
TGTGCCAGCAGCTTTACAGGGAATGGCTACACCTTC	CASSFTGNGYTF	TRBV7-2	TRBJ1-2	many	NA
TGCAGTGCTAGTAGCGGGGGGGCGAACGGGGAGCTGTTTTTT	CSASSGGANGELFF	TRBV20-1	TRBJ2-2	NA	TRBD2
TGTGCCACCAGCAGGGGGTTGACAGCAACTAATGAAAAACTGTTTTTT	CATSRGLTATNEKLFF	TRBV15	TRBJ1-4	many	NA
TGCGCCAGCAGCCTTCAGGAAGGCACTGAAGCTTTCTTT	CASSLQEGTEAFF	TRBV5-1	TRBJ1-1	many	NA
TGTGCCAGCAGCGTGGGCGGGAGGCGAGATGGCTACACCTTC	CASSVGGRRDGYTF	TRBV6-2/TRBV6-3	TRBJ1-2	many	NA
TGCAGCGTTGAAAGCTGGGGCGATACCTACGAGCAGTACTTC	CSVESWGDTYEQYF	TRBV29-1	TRBJ2-7	few	NA
TGTGCCAGCAGTGCTCGCCGAAGCATCGGCACAGATACGCAGTATTTT	CASSARRSIGTDTQYF	TRBV6-4	TRBJ2-3	many	NA
TGCAGTGTCCCATCACTAGCGGGGAAAGAGACCCAGTACTTC	CSVPSLAGKETQYF	TRBV20-1	TRBJ2-5	NA	TRBD2
TGTGCCAGCAGCTTGCTACAGATCTCACCCCTCCACTTT	CASSLLQISPLHF	TRBV7-9	TRBJ1-6	many	NA
TGTGCCAGCAGTGGGGGGGAAGACCGGTTCTTC	CASSGGEDRFF	TRBV2	TRBJ2-1	NA	NA
TGTGCCAGCGAAGGACTAGCGGGAGATATCGGGGGCACAGATACGCAGTATTTT	CASEGLAGDIGGTDTQYF	TRBV12-3/TRBV12-4	TRBJ2-3	many	TRBD2
TGTGCCAGCAGCACCGGACAGGAGACTAATGAAAAACTGTTTTTT	CASSTGQETNEKLFF	TRBV9	TRBJ1-4	few	TRBD1
TGTGCCAGCTCACCACCCGGGACAGCTGGCGACAATGAGCAGTTCTTC	CASSPPGTAGDNEQFF	TRBV18	TRBJ2-1	many	TRBD1
TGTGCCAGCAGCTCAGGGACAGGTTTCTCCGAAGGTCTGTTTTTT	CASSSGTGFSEGLFF	TRBV5-4	TRBJ1-4	NA	TRBD1
TGCAGTGCTAGAGATGGGAGTAGATGGTTCTATGGCTACACCTTC	CSARDGSRWFYGYTF	TRBV20-1	TRBJ1-2	NA	NA
TGCAGTGCTAGCTTCGGCGGACCAATAGCGGGAGGCCTCGAAGAGACCCAGTACTTC	CSASFGGPIAGGLEETQYF	TRBV20-1	TRBJ2-5	many	TRBD2